Below are 21 T cell receptor beta chains sequenced from a single sample in a study of blood T cell repertoires in COVID-19. Repertoires were generated with immunoSEQ multiplex PCR, while TCRdb's copy carries only in-frame clones and drops some. The sample holds around 310,000 clones, 80% to 95% seen once. Specimen: peripheral blood. The receptors were gathered from a woman aged 25-40 years with COVID-19, enrolled during active disease.

This clone showed up just a few times. This chain connects TRBV19 to TRBJ1-3; unclear D gene. The CDR3 spans 13 residues. Trimming pared 2 bases from V and 0 bases from J, leaving 2 bases between. The V gene's germline CDR1 is LNHDA and CDR2 SQIVND (reference sequence). The CDR3 protein is CASSIRSGNTIYF. In nucleotides, the CDR3 is TGTGCCAGTAGTATACGCTCTGGAAACACCATATATTTT.

The gene calls are TRBV6-5 and TRBJ2-7; 7 nucleotides line up with TRBD2. CDR1 and CDR2 (germline): MNHEY, SVGAGI. V was clipped by 6 bases and J by 4 bases; unmatched bases: 12. This CDR3 has 15 residues. CDR3 sequence: CASSRAGAGWYEQYF. CDR3 coding DNA: TGTGCCAGCAGCCGGGCGGGAGCGGGTTGGTACGAGCAGTACTTC.

The J gene is TRBJ2-2, the V gene TRBV4-2, with D perhaps TRBD2 (5 bases). In germline, CDR1 is LGHNA, CDR2 YNFKEQ. The CDR3 extends over 15 amino acids. With 10 bases removed from V and 7 bases from J, the gap between germline ends came to 22 bases. The CDR3 spells CATKVSRGFFGELFF. The CDR3 DNA reads TGTGCCACAAAGGTTTCTCGGGGATTTTTCGGGGAGCTGTTTTTT.

Only a few counts were recorded for this clone. The CDR3 coding sequence is TGCAGCGTACGTACAGGGGGCACTGAAGCTTTCTTT. As protein: CSVRTGGTEAFF. The chain has TRBV29-1 and TRBJ1-1, with 8 bases aligning to TRBD1. CDR1 is SQVTM and CDR2 is ANQGSEA in the germline V gene. The length of the CDR3 is 12 residues. The trim removed 6 bases at V and 4 bases at J, leaving 4 bases unmatched.

The rearrangement uses TRBV11-2 and TRBJ2-1; TRBD1 might be the D (6 bases). Germline V gene sequence: CDR1 SGHAT, CDR2 FQNNGV. The CDR3 runs to 16 residues. Trimming removed 5 bases from V and 8 bases from J, with 22 bases in between. In DNA, the CDR3 is TGTGCCAGCAGCCCTCTCTGGACGCAGGGGTCCTATGAGCAGTTCTTC. Its protein product is CASSPLWTQGSYEQFF.

This chain joins TRBV6-5 and TRBJ2-2; 8 bases line up with TRBD1. Germline loops: CDR1 MNHEY, CDR2 SVGAGI. The CDR3 spans 15 residues. J lost 7 bases, V lost 6 bases, and 10 bases had no gene match. CDR3 sequence reads: CASRTTGGGVGELFF. CDR3 nucleotide sequence: TGTGCCAGCAGGACCACAGGGGGAGGAGTCGGGGAGCTGTTTTTT.

This chain uses TRBV4-1 with TRBJ2-1; TRBD2 matches 12 bases. The trim removed 3 bases at V and 0 bases at J, leaving 6 bases unmatched. The CDR3 extends over 18 amino acids. Germline V CDR1 and CDR2: MGHRA, YSYEKL. In DNA form, the CDR3 reads TGCGCCAGCAGCCACGGACTAGCGGGAACGAGCTCCTACAATGAGCAGTTCTTC. Amino acids: CASSHGLAGTSSYNEQFF.

The CDR3 DNA sequence: TGTGCCAGCAGCCGGGGACAGGGCACCGGGCAGTACTTC. Its protein is CASSRGQGTGQYF. The chain couples TRBV12-3 or TRBV12-4 to TRBJ2-7; 9 bases align to TRBD1. The CDR3 length is 13 residues. Losses at the gene ends were 6 bases for V and 9 bases for J; bases not matched to a gene: 9.

The chain employs TRBV7-6 and TRBJ2-1, with TRBD1 identical over 8 bases. Per the germline V gene, CDR1 is SGHVS and CDR2 is FNYEAQ. Trimming cost V 2 bases and J 7 bases; bases outside gene matches: 7. The CDR3 is 15 residues long. CDR3 bases: TGTGCCAGCAGCTTATTGCAGGGGGCCCTGAATGAGCAGTTCTTC. Amino acid sequence: CASSLLQGALNEQFF.

The genes are TRBV4-2 and TRBJ2-7; 11 bases match TRBD2. Germline loops: CDR1 LGHNA, CDR2 YNFKEQ. V dropped 1 base and J dropped 5; count of bases not matched to a gene: 7. The CDR3 runs 16 residues. The CDR3 region is CASSQGIAGGPDEQYF. In DNA, the CDR3 is TGTGCCAGCAGCCAAGGGATAGCGGGAGGGCCCGACGAGCAGTACTTC.

For this clone: Other DNA sequences in the same sample also yield this CDR3. V is TRBV7-9 and J is TRBJ2-2, with a possible D match to TRBD2 (6 bases). V was clipped by 2 bases and J by 3 bases, with 10 bases between them. The CDR3 totals 15 residues. From germline, CDR1 is SEHNR and CDR2 FQNEAQ (reference sequence). The CDR3 sequence is CASSLRDSYTGELFF. As DNA, the CDR3 is TGTGCCAGCAGCTTAAGGGACTCCTACACCGGGGAGCTGTTTTTT.

The chain has TRBV25-1 and TRBJ1-6, with D tentatively TRBD1 (6 bases). The length of the CDR3 is 15 residues. In germline, CDR1 is MGHDK, CDR2 SYGVNS. Trimming cost V 3 bases and J 8 bases, with 14 bases left between them. The CDR3 sequence is CASSDPRGGDSPLHF. The CDR3 DNA follows: TGTGCCAGCAGTGATCCCAGGGGTGGTGATTCACCCCTCCACTTT.

CDR3 protein: CASRGSYDEKLFF. Written as DNA, the CDR3 is TGCGCCAGCAGAGGGAGTTACGATGAAAAACTGTTTTTT. The chain uses TRBV5-1 and TRBJ1-4; no clear D gene. Germline CDR1 reads SGHRS; CDR2 reads YFSETQ. The CDR3 runs to 13 residues. The V end was cut by 5 bases, the J end by 6 bases, with 11 bases between.

V is TRBV7-2 and J is TRBJ2-2; 11 bases fit TRBD2. Germline V gene sequence: CDR1 SGHTA, CDR2 FQGNSA. CDR3 size: 18 residues. The V gene end was trimmed by 5 bases and the J gene end by 1 base; junction bases not matched to a gene: 9. The CDR3 DNA sequence: TGTGCCAGCAGCCCAAGGGCTGGGACTAGCGGGAACACCGGGGAGCTGTTTTTT. Translated, it gives CASSPRAGTSGNTGELFF.

The V gene is TRBV19, the J gene TRBJ2-5; 11 nucleotides line up with TRBD2. This CDR3 region has 16 residues. The trim removed 3 bases at V and 3 bases at J, leaving 6 bases unmatched. Germline V lookup: CDR1 LNHDA, CDR2 SQIVND (reference sequence). CDR3 nucleotides: TGTGCCAGTAGTATTCGGCTAGCGGGAGGCGAAGAGACCCAGTACTTC. It codes for CASSIRLAGGEETQYF. The variable domain in full, with the rest retrieved from reference TRBV19 and TRBJ2-5, is DGGITQSPKYLFRKEGQNVTLSCEQNLNHDAMYWYRQDPGQGLRLIYYSQIVNDFQKGDIAEGYSVSREKKESFPLTVTSAQKNPTAFYLCASSIRLAGGEETQYFGPGTRLLVL.

The V gene is TRBV5-4, the J gene TRBJ2-1, with 7 bases that match TRBD1. V lost 0 bases and J lost 5; bases outside the gene matches: 2. This CDR3 spans 14 amino acids. CDR1 is SGHNT, CDR2 YYREEE, per germline (reference sequence). The CDR3 coding sequence is TGTGCCAGCAGCTTGGCCGGGACAGACAATGAGCAGTTCTTC. Translation: CASSLAGTDNEQFF.

This chain joins TRBV18 and TRBJ1-6; unclear D gene. This CDR3 is 15 amino acids long. Between the trimmed V and J ends, which lost 2 bases and 7 bases, there was a span of 12 bases. The germline CDR1 and CDR2 sequences are KGHSH and LQKENI. The CDR3 is CASSPSDGLNSPLHF. CDR3 nucleotide sequence: TGTGCCAGCTCACCATCGGACGGACTCAATTCACCCCTCCACTTT.

The CDR3 region has the DNA TGTGCCAGCAGTTACTCGCAGGTCACTGAAGCTTTCTTT. Encoded protein: CASSYSQVTEAFF. The chain is built from TRBV6-5 and TRBJ1-1, with D hard to call. Trimming stripped 0 bases from V and 4 bases from J, with 6 bases between. Germline V CDR1 and CDR2: MNHEY, SVGAGI. The CDR3 loop spans 13 amino acids.

This clone was seen a single time. This chain links TRBV27 with TRBJ2-1; D gene ambiguous. CDR1 MNHEY and CDR2 SMNVEV come from the germline V gene (reference sequence). CDR3 size: 15 residues. Deletions cut 2 bases from V and 0 bases from J, with 8 bases between. CDR3 DNA: TGTGCCAGCAGTTTAAGCTTAAGCTCCTACAATGAGCAGTTCTTC. The encoded protein is CASSLSLSSYNEQFF.

V gene TRBV7-3 combines with J gene TRBJ2-3; 8 bases are a match to TRBD1. In germline, CDR1 is SGHTA, CDR2 FQGTGA. CDR3 size: 14 residues. V was clipped by 4 bases and J by 5 bases; unmatched bases: 5. The DNA for the CDR3 is TGTGCCAGCAGCTCGACAGGGGTTAGAGATACGCAGTATTTT. Amino acids: CASSSTGVRDTQYF.

The genes are TRBV2 and TRBJ1-3, with D hard to call. Between the trimmed V and J ends, which lost 7 bases and 1 base, there was a span of 11 bases. Germline CDR1 and CDR2: SNHLY and FYNNEI. This CDR3 is built from 14 residues. The chain's CDR3 is CASTPGESGNTIYF. The CDR3, as DNA: TGTGCCAGCACCCCTGGGGAGTCTGGAAACACCATATATTTT.